One and the same sample provided the 22 T cell receptor beta chains below, sequenced in a study of neoadjuvant anti-PD-1 for oral cavity cancer. Sample time point: after neoadjuvant nivolumab, at surgical resection. TCRdb's copy holds only in-frame clones and misses some; the assay was immunoSEQ multiplex PCR. This table holds 55,000 to 75,000 clones, about nine tenths found once. Sequencing used PBMCs, obtained after nivolumab (anti-PD-1) treatment. The receptors here all came from a person between 40 and 85 years old with oral cavity squamous cell carcinoma.

The chain combines TRBV7-8 with TRBJ1-3; tentatively, D is TRBD1 (5 bases). Trimming shortened V by 5 bases and J by 3 bases, and 14 bases separated the two germline ends. The CDR3 consists of 15 residues. Germline CDR1 and CDR2: SGHVS and FQNEAQ. The DNA for the CDR3 is TGTGCCAGCAGCCTCCCCAGGGAGGGTGGAAACACCATATATTTT. Translating gives CASSLPREGGNTIYF.

This chain uses TRBV2 with TRBJ2-2; perhaps D is TRBD1 or TRBD2 (5 bases each). Germline V gives CDR1 SNHLY, CDR2 FYNNEI. V lost 8 bases to trimming and J lost 4 bases, with 14 bases between them. The CDR3 totals 14 residues. Written as DNA, the CDR3 is TGTGCCAGCGGGGAGACAGACGTCACCGGGGAGCTGTTTTTT. Its translation: CASGETDVTGELFF.

CDR3 sequence (DNA): TGTGCCTGTCCCCGGACGGGGAACACTGAAGCTTTCTTT. This codes for CACPRTGNTEAFF. The rearrangement links TRBV30 to TRBJ1-1, with no clear D. Germline CDR1 GTSNPN, CDR2 SVGIG (reference sequence). V lost 6 bases and J lost 1, with 12 bases in between. The CDR3 length is 13 residues.

This clone was detected a few times. This sequence joins TRBV5-4 and TRBJ1-3, with 8 bases lining up with TRBD1. The CDR3 spans 15 residues. The junction had 3 bases not matched to a gene; V was cut back by 2 bases and J by 2 bases. From germline, CDR1 is SGHNT and CDR2 YYREEE (reference sequence). The chain's CDR3 is CASSFQQGAGNTIYF. The CDR3 DNA reads TGTGCCAGCAGCTTCCAACAGGGGGCTGGAAACACCATATATTTT.

The chain uses TRBV10-2 and TRBJ1-5; D gene uncertain. The CDR3 spans 14 residues. CDR1 WSHSY and CDR2 SAAADI come from the germline V gene. V was pared by 4 bases and J by 0 bases, with 7 bases between. DNA of the CDR3: TGCGCCAGCAGTGGGACTAATAGCAATCAGCCCCAGCATTTT. This translates into CASSGTNSNQPQHF.

The rearrangement uses TRBV10-3 and TRBJ2-1, with D maybe TRBD2 (5 bases). The CDR3 consists of 13 residues. From germline, CDR1 is ENHRY and CDR2 SYGVKD. The germline V and J ends were trimmed by 3 bases and 8 bases, with 11 bases remaining between them. Written as DNA, the CDR3 is TGTGCCATCAGTGAACTTGGACTTTATGAGCAGTTCTTC. Translating it yields CAISELGLYEQFF.

The V call is TRBV6-5, the J call TRBJ1-5; 7 positions match TRBD1. With 7 bases clipped from V and 7 bases from J, the junction kept 10 bases outside the gene matches. The CDR3 consists of 14 residues. Per germline, CDR1 MNHEY and CDR2 SVGAGI. The CDR3 DNA reads TGTGCCAGCAAATCCCTAGGGGGCAGCCAGCCCCAGCATTTT. Translating it yields CASKSLGGSQPQHF.

The rearrangement links TRBV10-3 to TRBJ2-1, with D unresolved. The CDR3 has 13 residues. Germline values: CDR1 ENHRY, CDR2 SYGVKD. Between the trimmed V and J ends, which lost 2 bases and 9 bases, there was a span of 11 bases. As DNA, the CDR3 is TGTGCCATCAGTGAGAGACCGATTGGTGAGCAGTTCTTC. Protein sequence: CAISERPIGEQFF.

V gene TRBV5-6 combines with J gene TRBJ1-6; perhaps TRBD1 as D (6 bases). The CDR3 has 14 residues. V shed 6 bases and J shed 10 bases, with 17 bases lying between them. Looked up from germline, CDR1 is SGHDT and CDR2 is YYEEEE. Here the CDR3 reads CASTGWGARSPLHF. The CDR3 DNA is TGTGCCAGCACAGGTTGGGGGGCTAGATCACCCCTCCACTTT. Combining the CDR3 with reference TRBV5-6 and TRBJ1-6 gives the whole variable domain DAGVTQSPTHLIKTRGQQVTLRCSPKSGHDTVSWYQQALGQGPQFIFQYYEEEERQRGNFPDRFSGHQFPNYSSELNVNALLLGDSALYLCASTGWGARSPLHFGNGTRLTVT.

The chain carries TRBV9 and TRBJ2-6; D unclear. Trimming pared 3 bases from V and 2 bases from J, leaving 6 bases between. Germline CDR1 reads SGDLS; CDR2 reads YYNGEE. This CDR3 contains 14 residues. DNA of the CDR3: TGTGCCAGCAGCGCCAGAGCTGGGGCCAACGTCCTGACTTTC. It translates to CASSARAGANVLTF.

The chain has TRBV5-8 and TRBJ2-3; D is ambiguous. Deletions cut 5 bases from V and 8 bases from J, with 9 bases between. This CDR3 has 11 residues. Germline loops: CDR1 SGHTS, CDR2 YDEGEE. The CDR3 here is CASSYIGTQYF. CDR3 DNA: TGTGCCAGCAGTTACATTGGTACGCAGTATTTT.

The rearrangement links TRBV6-1 to TRBJ1-1, with D possibly matching TRBD1 (5 bases). Germline V gene lookup returns CDR1 MNHNS and CDR2 SASEGT. Trimming cost V 4 bases and J 3 bases, with 12 bases left between them. The CDR3 consists of 14 residues. The CDR3: CASSGGRRDTEAFF. DNA of the CDR3: TGTGCCAGCAGTGGGGGCCGGAGGGACACTGAAGCTTTCTTT.

The V and J genes are TRBV9 and TRBJ1-2; D remains unclear. V gave up 5 bases and J gave up 8 bases, with 10 bases separating them. CDR3 size: 11 residues. Germline V CDR1 and CDR2: SGDLS, YYNGEE. CDR3 loop: CASRLHGGYTF. The CDR3 DNA reads TGTGCCAGCAGACTACACGGAGGCTACACCTTC. Combining the CDR3 with reference TRBV9 and TRBJ1-2 gives the whole variable domain DSGVTQTPKHLITATGQRVTLRCSPRSGDLSVYWYQQSLDQGLQFLIQYYNGEERAKGNILERFSAQQFPDLHSELNLSSLELGDSALYFCASRLHGGYTFGSGTRLTVV.

This clone has a handful of counts. This rearrangement joins TRBV11-2 to TRBJ1-2; D unclear. The CDR3 spans 15 residues. Per the germline V gene, CDR1 is SGHAT and CDR2 is FQNNGV. With 5 bases removed from V and 0 bases from J, the gap between germline ends came to 13 bases. Here the CDR3 reads CASSTLTAANYGYTF. CDR3 nucleotide sequence: TGTGCCAGCAGCACTCTAACGGCCGCTAACTATGGCTACACCTTC.

This chain uses TRBV30 with TRBJ2-3, with 8 bases lining up with TRBD2. This CDR3 comprises 13 residues. Germline V gene sequence: CDR1 GTSNPN, CDR2 SVGIG (reference sequence). V gave up 5 bases and J gave up 6 bases; unmatched junction bases: 7. The CDR3 is CAWAREGQDTQYF. The DNA of the CDR3 is TGTGCCTGGGCCCGGGAGGGCCAGGATACGCAGTATTTT.

The CDR3 DNA follows: TGTGCCAGCAGCGTAGTGGGGGCAAATGGAAACACCATATATTTT. This translates into CASSVVGANGNTIYF. The chain employs TRBV9 and TRBJ1-3; possibly TRBD1 for D (6 bases). This CDR3 has 15 residues. Germline V lookup: CDR1 SGDLS, CDR2 YYNGEE. Trimming removed 0 bases at V and 3 bases at J, with 10 bases between.

This clone was found a few times. The chain employs TRBV6-5 and TRBJ2-7; no clear D. The CDR3 is 15 residues long. V was clipped by 6 bases and J by 2 bases, with 17 bases between them. CDR1 and CDR2 from the germline V gene are MNHEY and SVGAGI. This chain's CDR3 is CASSVSGFPAYEQYF. The CDR3 bases are TGTGCCAGCAGCGTATCGGGCTTCCCTGCCTACGAGCAGTACTTC.

V and J are TRBV5-1 and TRBJ1-3; D call uncertain. From germline, CDR1 is SGHRS and CDR2 YFSETQ. The CDR3 is 15 amino acids. V was trimmed by 0 bases and J by 0 bases, leaving 7 bases between them. The CDR3 region has the DNA TGCGCCAGCAGCTTGGGACCCAACTCTGGAAACACCATATATTTT. Encoded protein: CASSLGPNSGNTIYF. The full variable domain, completed using reference TRBV5-1 and TRBJ1-3, is KAGVTQTPRYLIKTRGQQVTLSCSPISGHRSVSWYQQTPGQGLQFLFEYFSETQRNKGNFPGRFSGRQFSNSRSEMNVSTLELGDSALYLCASSLGPNSGNTIYFGEGSWLTVV.

This clone was seen just once. This rearrangement joins TRBV2 to TRBJ2-7; tentatively, D is TRBD1 or TRBD2 (5 bases each). V lost 6 bases, J lost 3 bases, and 24 bases lay in between. The germline CDR1 and CDR2 sequences are SNHLY and FYNNEI. The CDR3 is made up of 17 amino acids. This CDR3 is CASRVSAGRVADYEQYF. CDR3 bases: TGTGCCAGCAGAGTCTCGGCGGGCAGGGTGGCCGACTACGAGCAGTACTTC.

J is TRBJ1-2 and V is TRBV6-6; D uncertain. V lost 0 bases and J 6 bases, leaving 11 bases between the germline ends. The V gene's germline CDR1 is MNHNY and CDR2 SVGAGI (reference sequence). The CDR3 covers 14 residues. The CDR3 nucleotides read TGTGCCAGCAGTTACTCGTCCTGGGCTGATGGCTACACCTTC. Translated: CASSYSSWADGYTF.

This clone was counted a single time. The chain has TRBV7-9 and TRBJ2-1, with TRBD1 matching over 10 bases. The trim removed 5 bases at V and 4 bases at J, leaving 5 bases unmatched. This CDR3 has 15 amino acids. Germline CDR1 and CDR2: SEHNR and FQNEAQ (reference sequence). CDR3 sequence: CASSPGQGLYNEQFF. CDR3 sequence (DNA): TGTGCCAGCAGCCCGGGACAGGGGTTGTACAATGAGCAGTTCTTC.

The V and J genes are TRBV5-1 and TRBJ1-4; 7 bases map to TRBD1. The CDR3 has 15 residues. CDR1 and CDR2 from the germline V gene are SGHRS and YFSETQ. The trim removed 0 bases at V and 7 bases at J, leaving 6 bases unmatched. The CDR3 sequence: CASSLAPGGGEKLFF. The CDR3 coding sequence is TGCGCCAGCAGCTTGGCCCCAGGGGGTGGTGAAAAACTGTTTTTT.